This T cell receptor beta chain was sequenced for a study of naive and memory T cell subsets. General study points: A clonotype means one alpha or beta sequence, not an alpha/beta pair.

Both TRBC1 and TRBC2 were covered by a beta constant-region primer of two equimolar oligonucleotides. Four rounds of PCR amplified the ligated cDNA using nested alpha and beta constant-region primers plus SP2. One entry per CDR3 protein results from TCRdb running MiXCR on the UMI-ligation and nested PCR reads. The table lists about 85,000 distinct CDR3 sequences, 10% to 15% of them singletons, with approximately 0.94% in the top ten. The CDR3 spans 18 residues. The V gene end was trimmed by 1 base and the J gene end by 1 base; junction bases not matched to a gene: 8. Germline V gene sequence: CDR1 DFQATT, CDR2 SNEGSKA (reference sequence). The table lists this clonotype with many counts. Antigen specificity is unknown.

The clonotype was recovered from a human donor in good health. V and J are TRBV20-1 and TRBJ2-7, with 15 bases identical to TRBD2. Sequences were obtained from central memory CD4+ T cells from blood. Here the CDR3 reads CSARAATGLAGGSYEQYF. Here the CDR3 DNA reads TGCAGTGCTAGAGCCGCGACTGGACTAGCGGGAGGGTCCTACGAGCAGTACTTC.